Here is one T cell receptor beta chain with its context. No antigen is known for it. Base quality data are lacking; no much larger clone is found one base away. Hyperthyroidism was defined as stable when no progression to ophthalmopathy occurred within 18 months of follow-up. Hyperthyroidism patients were newly diagnosed, with disease duration under 2 months, and aged 18 to 65 years. Patients with other autoimmune diseases, uncontrolled infections, pregnancy or lactation were excluded from the study. Diagnosis relied on clinical symptoms, serum thyroxine, TRAb, thyroid ultrasound and orbital computed tomography. PBMCs were isolated from 7.5 to 10 ml of fresh peripheral blood by Ficoll-Paque density gradient centrifugation. Total RNA was extracted with Trizol reagent and quality-checked on an Agilent 2100 Bioanalyzer. For repertoire sequencing, TCR beta CDR3 regions were amplified from RNA transcripts. The first round of RT-PCR was done with HTBI primers and the Qiagen OneStep RT-PCR kit, and was followed by a second round of multiplex PCR, then size selection and purification. Libraries were sequenced paired-end with 100 bp reads on an Illumina HiSeq2000. The published analysis was carried out like this. SOAPnuke was used to process the reads, throwing out any read that had adapters, had uncalled bases, had a mean Phred below 15, or lacked an exact constant-primer or identifier match. COPE v1.2.5 was used to merge high-quality paired reads. Each unique nucleotide sequence was treated as a clonotype, and MiTCR v1.1 was used to align the clonotypes to the IMGT TRB V, D and J references. The analysis was limited to V-J combinations with a frequency above 0.0001, which together covered 98% to 99.2% of repertoires. A TCR clonal expansion and chaos score per V-J combination was defined as the ratio of F50 clonal expansion to chaos observed in the TCRdist matrix. Welch's t-statistics and random forest were used to reduce the features to 10 to 15 V-J combinations, which were then used as input to a naive Bayes classifier. The Morisita-Horn index was used to measure how similar the thyroid and blood repertoires were. The raw public data were reprocessed by TCRdb itself: fastp quality trimming at Q25, MiXCR clonotype calling, in-frame beta chains only. All rows with the same CDR3 protein become a single entry with the most common DNA and genes. The V and J calls come from TCRdb's annotation, not from the publication. The sample data list some 350,000 distinct CDR3 sequences, and about 18% of these were observed just once. The ten biggest clones cover 2.4% of the sample.

This entry is derived from a study of Graves' ophthalmopathy and Graves' hyperthyroidism (dated by TCRdb to the late 2010s). With regard to the full study: Peripheral blood was collected before any treatment was given, at the time of initial diagnosis. To explore V-J signatures that separate ophthalmopathy from hyperthyroidism, a discovery set of approximately 100 patients was enrolled, consisting of 40 to 45 with ophthalmopathy and about 60 with stable hyperthyroidism. In total, approximately 140 blood samples were TCR-sequenced: some 43 ophthalmopathy, some 75 hyperthyroidism and approximately 17 hyperthyroidism-to-ophthalmopathy patients. After sampling, hyperthyroidism patients received methimazole starting at 30 mg daily, and ophthalmopathy patients received high-dose intravenous methylprednisolone. The study used TCR beta repertoire signatures to distinguish Graves' ophthalmopathy from Graves' hyperthyroidism and to predict progression to ophthalmopathy. In more than five hyperthyroidism patients, the T-cell repertoires found in thyroid tissue were compared with those found in blood. For independent validation, a separate cohort was made up of some 18 hyperthyroidism patients plus 17 patients who later progressed from hyperthyroidism to ophthalmopathy.

General study outcomes and caveats: In validation, the model predicted ophthalmopathy progression with 70.59% sensitivity and around 72% specificity; 12 predicted patients were CT-confirmed with GO in a median of approximately six months. In cross-validation, the 13-signature model distinguished ophthalmopathy from stable hyperthyroidism with approximately 90% sensitivity and around 81% specificity, and in the test set the corresponding values were about 80% and 75%. No statistical method was used to predetermine the sample size, and group allocation was not hidden from the investigators. Most expanded thyroid clonotypes with a frequency above 0.001 also appeared in blood, which suggests that blood repertoires may reflect the immune response in the thyroid.

Including the terminal cysteine and phenylalanine, the CDR3 comprises 14 residues. Left in the record is the CDR3 DNA by itself, 42 bases read in frame from the first base. Trimming takes 3 bases from V and 0 bases from J, and the germline ends sit 9 bases apart. CDR1 and CDR2 (SGHAT, FQNNGV) derive from the germline V gene. The specimen was peripheral blood. This TCR came from an adult woman with stable Graves' hyperthyroidism. The chain uses TRBV11-2 and TRBJ2-7; a tentative D call is TRBD2 (6 bases match). The sequenced DNA: TGTGCCAGCAGCTTCCACGGGGGCTCCTACGAGCAGTACTTC. It specifies CASSFHGGSYEQYF.